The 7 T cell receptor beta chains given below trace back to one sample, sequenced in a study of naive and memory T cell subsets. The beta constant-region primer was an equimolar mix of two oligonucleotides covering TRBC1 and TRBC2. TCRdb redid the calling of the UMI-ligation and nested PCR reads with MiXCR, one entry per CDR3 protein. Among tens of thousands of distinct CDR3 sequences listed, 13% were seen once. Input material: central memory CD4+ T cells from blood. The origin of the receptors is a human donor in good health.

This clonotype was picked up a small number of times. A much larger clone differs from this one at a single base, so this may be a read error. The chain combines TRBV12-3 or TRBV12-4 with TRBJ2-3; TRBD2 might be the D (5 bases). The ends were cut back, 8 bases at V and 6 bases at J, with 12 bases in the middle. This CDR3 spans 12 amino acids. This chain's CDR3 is CASSRRGDTQYF. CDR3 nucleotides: TGTGCCAGCTCCCGGCGCGGGGATACGCAGTATTTT.

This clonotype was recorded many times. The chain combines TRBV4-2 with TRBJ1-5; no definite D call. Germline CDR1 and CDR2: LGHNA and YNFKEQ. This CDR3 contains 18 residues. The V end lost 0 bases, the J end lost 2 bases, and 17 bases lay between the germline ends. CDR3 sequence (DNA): TGTGCCAGCAGCCAAGATTTAGCGGGCCCTGGGGGCAATCAGCCCCAGCATTTT. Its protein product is CASSQDLAGPGGNQPQHF.

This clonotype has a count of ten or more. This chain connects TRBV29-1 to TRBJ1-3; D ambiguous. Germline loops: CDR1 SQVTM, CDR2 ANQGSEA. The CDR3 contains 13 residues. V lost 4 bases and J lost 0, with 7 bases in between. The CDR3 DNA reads TGCAGCGTTGTTGTAGACTCTGGAAACACCATATATTTT. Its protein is CSVVVDSGNTIYF.

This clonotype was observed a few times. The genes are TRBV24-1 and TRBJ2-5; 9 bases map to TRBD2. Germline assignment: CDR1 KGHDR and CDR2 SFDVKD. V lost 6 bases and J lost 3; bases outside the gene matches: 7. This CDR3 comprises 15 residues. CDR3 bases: TGTGCCACCAGTACGATCGGGACTAGCAAAGAGACCCAGTACTTC. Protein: CATSTIGTSKETQYF.

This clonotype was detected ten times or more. The CDR3 DNA follows: TGTGCCAGCAGTTTATGGTCTGCGGCTCGGTTCTTC. Protein product: CASSLWSAARFF. The chain carries TRBV28 and TRBJ2-1; D remains unclear. Germline V gene data show CDR1 as MDHEN and CDR2 as SYDVKM. Between the trimmed V and J ends, which lost 0 bases and 15 bases, there was a span of 12 bases. The CDR3 contains 12 residues.

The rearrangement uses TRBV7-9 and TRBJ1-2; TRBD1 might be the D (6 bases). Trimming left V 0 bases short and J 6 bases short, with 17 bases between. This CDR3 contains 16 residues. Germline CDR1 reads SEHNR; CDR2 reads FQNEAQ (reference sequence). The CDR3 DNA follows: TGTGCCAGCAGCTTAGCGGGGGCCGACAGCGGTAATGGCTACACCTTC. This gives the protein CASSLAGADSGNGYTF.

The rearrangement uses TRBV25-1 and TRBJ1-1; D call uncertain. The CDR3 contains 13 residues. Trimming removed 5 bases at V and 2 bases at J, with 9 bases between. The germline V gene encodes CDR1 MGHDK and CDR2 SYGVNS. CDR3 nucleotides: TGTGCCAGCAGTCCCGATTCAAACACTGAAGCTTTCTTT. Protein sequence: CASSPDSNTEAFF.